The rows below give T cell receptor beta chains drawn from one sample of a study of blood T cell repertoires in COVID-19. Profiling relied on immunoSEQ multiplex PCR, and the TCRdb table lists in-frame clones only, not all of them. The sample carries just under 20,000 clones, just over 90% recorded once. Sequenced material: peripheral blood. These TCRs come from a woman aged 45-65 years with active COVID-19. CDR3s include the opening cysteine and the closing phenylalanine or tryptophan. Not all rows give a size; the values are once, few, many and, for expanded clones, a class.

>TRBJ1-1|TRBV5-4|once
CASSRGVGMNTEAFF
>TRBJ1-5|TRBV7-2|NA
CASSFAGAVQPQHF
>TRBJ2-2|TRBV5-6|NA
CASSSDRDHTGELFF
>TRBJ2-5|TRBV18|NA
CASSSPGQQETQYF
>TRBJ2-3|TRBV5-1|NA
CASSLEQGKIIGTDTQYF
>TRBJ1-2|TRBV11-2|NA
CASSLGQDGTGYTF
>TRBJ1-2|TRBV5-1|few
CASTSGGTGALEYGYTF
>TRBJ2-6|TRBV19|NA
CASSPSGSVSGANVLTF
>TRBJ1-1|TRBV5-4|NA
CASSAPPTGRDTEAFF
>TRBJ2-2|TRBV7-7|NA
CASSPGNTGELFF
>TRBJ2-7|TRBV25-1|NA
CASSQTGTADHEQYF
>TRBJ2-5|TRBV9|NA
CASSVLSGQETQYF
>TRBJ2-7|TRBV11-2|NA
CASSFPGSYEQYF
>TRBJ2-3|TRBV5-5|NA
CASAISGTRGIDTQYF
>TRBJ2-6|TRBV6-5|NA
CASTPSGSGANVLTF
>TRBJ2-7|TRBV6-5|NA
CASSYSTSGGAYEQYF
>TRBJ1-2|TRBV28|NA
CASSTPNYGYTF
>TRBJ1-1|TRBV28|NA
CASSLRQGITEAFF
>TRBJ2-7|TRBV12-3/TRBV12-4|NA
CASRYGTTYEQYF
>TRBJ1-2|TRBV2|NA
CASRGAPGGYTF
>TRBJ2-1|TRBV18|NA
CASSTGTRTLEEQFF
>TRBJ2-1|TRBV9|NA
CASSVDDFINEQFF
>TRBJ2-3|TRBV2|once
CASGRQGEDTQYF
>TRBJ1-4|TRBV3-1/TRBV3-2|NA
CASSQRTGGSEKLFF
>TRBJ2-5|TRBV3-1/TRBV3-2|NA
CASSPNSLAGETQYF
>TRBJ2-7|TRBV5-4|NA
CASSPRLERGLLPEQYF
>TRBJ2-5|TRBV5-6|NA
CASSRGTEETQYF
>TRBJ2-1|TRBV5-4|NA
CASSQGLADYNEQFF
>TRBJ2-4|TRBV9|NA
CASSVIMNGIQYF
>TRBJ2-7|TRBV6-5|NA
CASSYSSGSKVHEQYF
>TRBJ2-5|TRBV30|NA
CACTPQRETQYF
>TRBJ1-1|TRBV28|NA
CASSFLGQGASAFF
>TRBJ2-3|TRBV5-1|NA
CASSIGTGMRTDTQYF
>TRBJ2-7|TRBV7-9|NA
CASSHPGTSGSYEQYF
>TRBJ2-7|TRBV3-1/TRBV3-2|NA
CASSQFHGGTASYEQYF
>TRBJ2-3|TRBV4-1|NA
CASSQEGDRSTDTQYF
>TRBJ2-2|TRBV5-1|NA
CASSLDPLGGAGELFF
>TRBJ1-1|TRBV24-1|NA
CATSAWEGWDTEAFF
>TRBJ1-2|TRBV2|NA
CASSLYGTANYGYTF
>TRBJ2-7|TRBV9|once
CASSVGAGSGYEQYF
>TRBJ2-7|TRBV28|NA
CASSFRWGGTYEQYF
>TRBJ2-3|TRBV5-1|NA
CASSSPTASRAGTSGSWDTQYF
>TRBJ2-3|TRBV5-5|NA
CASSHTDTQYF